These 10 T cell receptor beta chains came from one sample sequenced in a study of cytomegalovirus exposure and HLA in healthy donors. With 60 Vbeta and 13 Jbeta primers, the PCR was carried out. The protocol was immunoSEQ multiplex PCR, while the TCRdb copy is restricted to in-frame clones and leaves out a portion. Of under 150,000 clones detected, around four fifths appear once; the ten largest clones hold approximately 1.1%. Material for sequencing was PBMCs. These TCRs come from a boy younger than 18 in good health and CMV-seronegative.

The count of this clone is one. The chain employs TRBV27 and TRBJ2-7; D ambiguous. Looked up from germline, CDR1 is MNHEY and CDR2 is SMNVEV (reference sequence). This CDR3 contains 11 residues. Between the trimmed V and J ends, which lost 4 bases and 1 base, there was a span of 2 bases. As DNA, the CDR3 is TGTGCCAGCAGTTCTTCCTACGAGCAGTACTTC. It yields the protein CASSSSYEQYF.

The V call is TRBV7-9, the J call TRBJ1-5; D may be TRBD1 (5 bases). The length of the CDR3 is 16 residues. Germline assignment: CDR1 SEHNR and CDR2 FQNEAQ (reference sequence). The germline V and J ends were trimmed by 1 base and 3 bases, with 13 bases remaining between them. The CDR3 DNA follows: TGTGCCAGCAGCTTAGGTTTCGGACAACACAATCAGCCCCAGCATTTT. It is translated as CASSLGFGQHNQPQHF.

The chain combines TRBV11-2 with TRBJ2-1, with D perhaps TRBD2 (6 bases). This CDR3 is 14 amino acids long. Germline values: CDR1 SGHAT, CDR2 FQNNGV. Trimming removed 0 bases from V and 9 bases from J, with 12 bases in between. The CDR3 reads CASSLERSSVEQFF. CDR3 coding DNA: TGTGCCAGCAGCTTAGAGAGGTCTAGCGTTGAGCAGTTCTTC.

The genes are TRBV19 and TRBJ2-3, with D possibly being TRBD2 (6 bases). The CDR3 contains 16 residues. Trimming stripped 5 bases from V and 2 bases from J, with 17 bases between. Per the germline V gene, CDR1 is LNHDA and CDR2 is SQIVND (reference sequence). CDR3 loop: CASSVHPGLLTDTQYF. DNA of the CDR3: TGTGCCAGTAGTGTACACCCGGGACTCCTCACAGATACGCAGTATTTT.

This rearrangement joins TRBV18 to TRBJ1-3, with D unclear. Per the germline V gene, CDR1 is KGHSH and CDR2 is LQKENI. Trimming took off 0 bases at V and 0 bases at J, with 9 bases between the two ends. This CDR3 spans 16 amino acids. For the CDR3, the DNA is TGTGCCAGCTCACCACCCATTGGGAGCTCTGGAAACACCATATATTTT. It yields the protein CASSPPIGSSGNTIYF.

The DNA for the CDR3 is TGCAGTGTGATACAGGGGGCCGGAGAGACCCAGTACTTC. Translated: CSVIQGAGETQYF. This sequence joins TRBV29-1 and TRBJ2-5; 9 bases align to TRBD1. The CDR3 contains 13 residues. Germline V gene lookup returns CDR1 SQVTM and CDR2 ANQGSEA.

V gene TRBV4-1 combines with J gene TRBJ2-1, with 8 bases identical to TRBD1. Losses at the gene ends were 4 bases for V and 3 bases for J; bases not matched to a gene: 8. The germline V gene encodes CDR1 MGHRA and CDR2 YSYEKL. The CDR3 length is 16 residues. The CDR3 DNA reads TGCGCCAGCAGCCCCGATTCTGGACAGGGCTACAATGAGCAGTTCTTC. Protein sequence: CASSPDSGQGYNEQFF.

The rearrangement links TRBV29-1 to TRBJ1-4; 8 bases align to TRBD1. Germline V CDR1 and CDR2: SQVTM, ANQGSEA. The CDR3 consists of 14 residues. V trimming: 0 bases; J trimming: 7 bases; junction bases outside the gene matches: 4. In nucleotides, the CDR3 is TGCAGCGTTGAAGACAATGACAGGGGTGAAAAACTGTTTTTT. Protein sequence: CSVEDNDRGEKLFF.

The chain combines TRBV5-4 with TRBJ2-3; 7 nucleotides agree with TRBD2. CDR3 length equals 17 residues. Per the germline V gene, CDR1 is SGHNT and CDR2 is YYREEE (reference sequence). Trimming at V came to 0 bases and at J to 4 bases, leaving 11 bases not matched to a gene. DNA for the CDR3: TGTGCCAGCAGCTTGGGAGGGAGGGCCTCTTCGGCAGATACGCAGTATTTT. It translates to CASSLGGRASSADTQYF.

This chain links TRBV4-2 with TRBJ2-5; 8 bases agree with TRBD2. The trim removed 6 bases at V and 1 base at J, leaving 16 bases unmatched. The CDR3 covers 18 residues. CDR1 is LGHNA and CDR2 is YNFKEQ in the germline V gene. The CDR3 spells CASSGTGGPVGTQETQYF. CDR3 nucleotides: TGTGCCAGCAGTGGGACGGGAGGGCCGGTCGGGACCCAAGAGACCCAGTACTTC.